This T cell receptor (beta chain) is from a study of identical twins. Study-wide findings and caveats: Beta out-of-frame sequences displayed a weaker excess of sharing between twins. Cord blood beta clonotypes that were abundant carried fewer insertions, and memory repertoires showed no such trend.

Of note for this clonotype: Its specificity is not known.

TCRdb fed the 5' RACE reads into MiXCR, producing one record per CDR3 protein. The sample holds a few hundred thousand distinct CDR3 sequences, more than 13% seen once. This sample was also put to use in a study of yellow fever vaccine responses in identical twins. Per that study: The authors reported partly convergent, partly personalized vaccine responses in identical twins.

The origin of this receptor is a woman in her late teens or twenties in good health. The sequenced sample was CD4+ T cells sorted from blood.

For the CDR3, the DNA is TGCGCCAGCAGCCGCGGGGAGGGAGAGAGGGGGACCCAGTACTTC. It yields the protein CASSRGEGERGTQYF. This chain uses TRBV4-1 with TRBJ2-5; 7 bases are shared with TRBD2. Germline CDR1 MGHRA, CDR2 YSYEKL. This CDR3 spans 15 amino acids. J gave up 7 bases and V 4 bases, and 12 bases lay outside the gene matches.